These 13 T cell receptor beta chains were all obtained from the same sample, sequenced in a study of blood T cell repertoires in COVID-19. Method: immunoSEQ multiplex PCR; TCRdb's copy keeps in-frame clones and lacks some. The repertoire has about 200,000 clones, less than 90% of them found once; the top ten carry 20%. The source material was peripheral blood. The receptors here all came from a human donor in a cohort sampled during active COVID-19.

The chain combines TRBV2 with TRBJ2-2, with D maybe TRBD1 (6 bases). Germline V gene sequence: CDR1 SNHLY, CDR2 FYNNEI. Trimming left V 11 bases short and J 6 bases short, with 13 bases between. The CDR3 runs 12 residues. The CDR3 region is CASRRGAGELFF. The CDR3 bases are TGTGCCTCTCGCAGGGGCGCCGGGGAGCTGTTTTTT. Variable domain in full (rest from reference TRBV2 and TRBJ2-2): EPEVTQTPSHQVTQMGQEVILRCVPISNHLYFYWYRQILGQKVEFLVSFYNNEISEKSEIFDDQFSVERPDGSNFTLKIRSTKLEDSAMYFCASRRGAGELFFGEGSRLTVL.

The DNA of the CDR3 is TGTGCCAGTAGGGCCAGGCGTTGGGACAGGAATGAAAAACTGTTTTTT. Translating it yields CASRARRWDRNEKLFF. This chain joins TRBV19 and TRBJ1-4; 8 bases match TRBD1. V dropped 6 bases and J dropped 5; count of bases not matched to a gene: 11. Germline V gene data show CDR1 as LNHDA and CDR2 as SQIVND (reference sequence). The CDR3 runs to 16 residues.

The chain combines TRBV30 with TRBJ1-1; D is undetermined. Germline CDR1 GTSNPN, CDR2 SVGIG (reference sequence). The CDR3 sequence is 12 residues long. V lost 5 bases and J 1 base, leaving 8 bases between the germline ends. Written as DNA, the CDR3 is TGTGCCTGGCTTCAGCGGAACACTGAAGCTTTCTTT. Amino acids: CAWLQRNTEAFF.

This rearrangement joins TRBV11-2 to TRBJ2-5; 10 nucleotides align to TRBD1. The CDR3 has 16 amino acids. CDR1 is SGHAT and CDR2 is FQNNGV in the germline V gene. V gave up 5 bases and J gave up 2 bases; unmatched junction bases: 8. The CDR3 coding sequence is TGTGCCAGCAGCAACCGGGACAGGGGCCAGCAAGAGACCCAGTACTTC. It specifies CASSNRDRGQQETQYF.

The rearrangement uses TRBV6-4 and TRBJ1-2; tentative D call: TRBD1 (6 bases). This CDR3 has 13 residues. CDR1 and CDR2 from the germline V gene are MRHNA and SNTAGT. V was clipped by 6 bases and J by 2 bases, with 10 bases between them. The CDR3 spells CASSADRNYGYTF. Written as DNA, the CDR3 is TGTGCCAGCAGCGCCGACAGGAACTATGGCTACACCTTC.

The chain couples TRBV2 to TRBJ2-1; D may be TRBD2 (6 bases). Trimming removed 8 bases from V and 0 bases from J, with 11 bases in between. Germline CDR1 is SNHLY and CDR2 is FYNNEI. The CDR3 contains 14 residues. For the CDR3, the DNA is TGTGCCAGCCGCTCCGGGGGCTCCTACAATGAGCAGTTCTTC. Amino acid sequence: CASRSGGSYNEQFF. Combining the CDR3 with reference TRBV2 and TRBJ2-1 gives the whole variable domain EPEVTQTPSHQVTQMGQEVILRCVPISNHLYFYWYRQILGQKVEFLVSFYNNEISEKSEIFDDQFSVERPDGSNFTLKIRSTKLEDSAMYFCASRSGGSYNEQFFGPGTRLTVL.

The chain uses TRBV7-9 and TRBJ2-1; 13 bases match TRBD2. V lost 5 bases and J lost 5; bases outside the gene matches: 6. The CDR3 has 16 residues. The germline CDR1 and CDR2 sequences are SEHNR and FQNEAQ (reference sequence). CDR3 sequence: CASSPWTSGGNNEQFF. In DNA, the CDR3 is TGTGCCAGCAGCCCCTGGACTAGCGGGGGAAACAATGAGCAGTTCTTC.

This clone was seen a handful of times. The rearrangement links TRBV5-1 to TRBJ2-7; TRBD1 might be the D (6 bases). The CDR3 length is 15 residues. V lost 0 bases, J lost 0 bases, and 10 bases lay in between. Germline V gene lookup returns CDR1 SGHRS and CDR2 YFSETQ. The CDR3 sequence is CASSLGQVGSYEQYV. CDR3 DNA sequence: TGCGCCAGCAGCTTGGGACAGGTAGGCTCCTACGAGCAGTACGTC.

This clone was picked up a small number of times. The chain combines TRBV27 with TRBJ2-1; 11 bases align to TRBD2. V lost 4 bases to trimming and J lost 4 bases; unmatched junction nucleotides: 3. CDR1 MNHEY and CDR2 SMNVEV come from the germline V gene (reference sequence). CDR3 length: 15 residues. The CDR3 sequence is CASSWGTSGYNEQFF. CDR3 coding DNA: TGTGCCAGCAGTTGGGGGACTAGCGGTTACAATGAGCAGTTCTTC.

This rearrangement joins TRBV19 to TRBJ2-1, with a weak D call TRBD2 (5 bases). The CDR3 covers 15 residues. Germline V gives CDR1 LNHDA, CDR2 SQIVND (reference sequence). V dropped 5 bases and J dropped 8 bases, with 19 bases sitting between them. As DNA, the CDR3 is TGTGCCAGTAGTGTCCTCGGGGTAGGTCAGGATGAGCAGTTCTTC. The encoded protein is CASSVLGVGQDEQFF.

V usage is TRBV9 and J usage is TRBJ1-3, with unresolved D. V was shortened by 1 base and J by 2 bases, with 7 bases between the two germline ends. Germline V gives CDR1 SGDLS, CDR2 YYNGEE. CDR3 length equals 14 residues. CDR3 DNA: TGTGCCAGCAGCGTATTTTTCACTGGAAACACCATATATTTT. This codes for CASSVFFTGNTIYF.

The J gene is TRBJ1-5, the V gene TRBV27; 9 bases are shared with TRBD1. The V gene's germline CDR1 is MNHEY and CDR2 SMNVEV (reference sequence). Trimming cost V 6 bases and J 6 bases; bases outside gene matches: 12. The CDR3 spans 16 residues. The CDR3 sequence is CASSPGTGPRSQPQHF. CDR3 coding DNA: TGTGCCAGCAGCCCTGGGACAGGGCCACGGAGTCAGCCCCAGCATTTT.

The V gene is TRBV11-2, the J gene TRBJ2-4; 10 bases are a match to TRBD2. J gave up 15 bases and V 5 bases, and 13 bases lay outside the gene matches. Germline V CDR1 and CDR2: SGHAT, FQNNGV. This CDR3 is built from 14 residues. The CDR3 protein is CASSTQSGGAEWYF. DNA for the CDR3: TGTGCCAGCAGCACCCAAAGCGGGGGGGCCGAATGGTACTTC.